This T cell receptor (beta chain) was sequenced in a study of blood T cell repertoires in COVID-19. For the study at large: Donors in the United States, Italy and Spain gave samples during acute or convalescent COVID-19. PBMCs, B-cell-depleted T cells, or T cells were the source of the cDNA or gDNA that made up the material.

Profiling relied on immunoSEQ multiplex PCR, and the TCRdb table lists in-frame clones only, not all of them. The sample holds 150,000 to 200,000 clones, around nine tenths seen once. The length of the CDR3 is 14 residues. The germline CDR1 and CDR2 sequences are KGHDR and SFDVKD. V was trimmed by 4 bases and J by 4 bases, leaving 10 bases between them. In its sample, this clone was seen a few times. The clonotype comes from an older woman with COVID-19, enrolled during active disease. This rearrangement joins TRBV24-1 to TRBJ1-5; D perhaps matches TRBD1 (5 bases). Specimen: peripheral blood. CDR3 region: CATSEYRSNQPQHF. Written as DNA, the CDR3 is TGTGCCACCAGTGAATACAGGTCGAATCAGCCCCAGCATTTT.